Listed below are T cell receptor beta chains from one sample, sequenced in a study of cytomegalovirus exposure and HLA in healthy donors. Only in-frame clones appear in the TCRdb table, and some are missing; sequencing was by immunoSEQ multiplex PCR. The data contain under 85,000 clones, around 94% of them singletons. The specimen was PBMCs. These receptors came from a woman between 18 and 30 years old in good health and CMV-seropositive. Each CDR3 is given with its conserved first and last residue. A D gene is named only where the DNA matches it firmly. For some rows the clone size is stated as once, few or many, or as a class when expanded; others skip it.

v_gene,d_gene,j_gene,abundance,CDR3aa,CDR3nt
TRBV6-5,-,TRBJ1-2,-,CASNAGLGEGSYTF,TGTGCCAGCAACGCGGGCCTCGGGGAGGGAAGCTACACCTTC
TRBV11-2,-,TRBJ2-3,-,CASSGADTQYF,TGTGCCAGCAGCGGAGCAGATACGCAGTATTTT
TRBV5-1,-,TRBJ2-7,-,CASREGDSYEQYF,TGCGCCAGCAGAGAAGGAGACTCCTACGAGCAGTACTTC
TRBV11-2,TRBD2,TRBJ2-7,-,CASSLAGGSYEQYF,TGTGCCAGCAGCTTAGCCGGGGGGTCCTACGAGCAGTACTTC
TRBV6-6,TRBD1,TRBJ2-5,-,CASSYSGQGGETQYF,TGTGCCAGCAGTTACTCGGGACAGGGGGGAGAGACCCAGTACTTC
TRBV18,-,TRBJ1-1,-,CASSGDGGEAFF,TGTGCCAGCTCAGGCGACGGGGGTGAAGCTTTCTTT
TRBV5-1,TRBD1,TRBJ1-1,-,CASSVDRVNTEAFF,TGCGCCAGCAGCGTGGACAGGGTGAACACTGAAGCTTTCTTT
TRBV5-6,-,TRBJ1-1,-,CASSLYTVFKAFF,TGTGCCAGCAGCTTGTATACGGTTTTTAAAGCTTTCTTT
TRBV18,-,TRBJ1-2,-,CASSPQFLPASNNYGYTF,TGTGCCAGCTCACCACAATTTTTACCGGCTAGTAACAACTATGGCTACACCTTC
TRBV7-3,-,TRBJ2-3,-,CASSRIGTDTQYF,TGTGCCAGCAGCCGAATCGGGACAGATACGCAGTATTTT
TRBV27,-,TRBJ1-2,-,CASSPWSAGYGYTF,TGTGCCAGCAGCCCATGGTCAGCGGGATATGGCTACACCTTC
TRBV19,TRBD1,TRBJ1-4,-,CASSMILGGTNEKLFF,TGTGCCAGTAGTATGATATTAGGGGGCACTAATGAAAAACTGTTTTTT
TRBV7-2,-,TRBJ2-7,-,CASSSLGAAYEQYF,TGTGCCAGCAGCTCGCTGGGAGCCGCCTACGAGCAGTACTTC
TRBV28,-,TRBJ2-6,once,CASIPQGEVGANVLTF,TGTGCCAGCATTCCCCAGGGGGAGGTCGGGGCCAACGTCCTGACTTTC
TRBV6-4,-,TRBJ2-1,-,CASARGPNNEQFF,TGTGCCTCCGCTAGGGGCCCGAACAATGAGCAGTTCTTC
TRBV7-9,-,TRBJ2-5,-,CASSQGPGRQETQYF,TGTGCCAGCAGCCAGGGCCCTGGAAGACAAGAGACCCAGTACTTC
TRBV7-3,-,TRBJ1-5,-,CASSLTGDNQPQHF,TGTGCCAGCAGCTTGACAGGAGATAATCAGCCCCAGCATTTT
TRBV5-6,-,TRBJ1-2,-,CASSFGAQGGYTF,TGTGCCAGCAGCTTTGGGGCTCAAGGTGGCTACACCTTC
TRBV5-1,-,TRBJ1-6,-,CASSLGGDMNSPLHF,TGCGCCAGCAGCCTGGGCGGGGATATGAATTCACCCCTCCACTTT
TRBV14,-,TRBJ1-3,-,CASSPGRGTAGNTIYF,TGTGCCAGCAGCCCAGGCAGGGGAACGGCTGGAAACACCATATATTTT
TRBV2,-,TRBJ2-5,-,CASSANQEETQYF,TGTGCCAGCAGTGCGAACCAGGAAGAGACCCAGTACTTC